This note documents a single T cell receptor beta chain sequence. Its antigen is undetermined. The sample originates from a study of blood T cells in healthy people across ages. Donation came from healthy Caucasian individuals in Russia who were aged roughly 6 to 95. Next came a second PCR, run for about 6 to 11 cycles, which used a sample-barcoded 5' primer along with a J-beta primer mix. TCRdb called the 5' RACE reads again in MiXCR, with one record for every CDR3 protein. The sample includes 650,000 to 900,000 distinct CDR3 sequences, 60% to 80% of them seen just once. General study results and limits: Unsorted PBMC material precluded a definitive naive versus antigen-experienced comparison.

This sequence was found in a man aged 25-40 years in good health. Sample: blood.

CDR3 region: CASSFRGYNEQFF. The DNA for the CDR3 is TGTGCCAGCAGCTTTCGAGGGTACAATGAGCAGTTCTTC. J is TRBJ2-1 and V is TRBV7-8; a weak D match, TRBD2 (5 bases). The CDR3 runs to 13 residues. The V and J ends lost 3 bases and 4 bases respectively, with 7 bases between them. Germline V lookup: CDR1 SGHVS, CDR2 FQNEAQ.